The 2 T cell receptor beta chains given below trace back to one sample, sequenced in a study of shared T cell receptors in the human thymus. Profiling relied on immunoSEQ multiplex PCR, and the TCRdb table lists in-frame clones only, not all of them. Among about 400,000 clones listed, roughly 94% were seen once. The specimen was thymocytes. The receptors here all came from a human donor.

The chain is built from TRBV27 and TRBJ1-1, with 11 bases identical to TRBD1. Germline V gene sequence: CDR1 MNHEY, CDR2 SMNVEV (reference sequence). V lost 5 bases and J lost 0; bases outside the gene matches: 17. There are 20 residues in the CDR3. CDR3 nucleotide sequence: TGTGCCAGCAGTCCCTATGGGTGGGGACAGGGGGTATGGATGAACACTGAAGCTTTCTTT. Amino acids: CASSPYGWGQGVWMNTEAFF.

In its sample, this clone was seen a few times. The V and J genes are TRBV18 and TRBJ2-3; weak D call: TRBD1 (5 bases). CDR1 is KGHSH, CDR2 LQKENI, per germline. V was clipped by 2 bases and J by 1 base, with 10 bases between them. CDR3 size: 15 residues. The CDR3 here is CASSPSLGRTDTQYF. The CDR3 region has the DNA TGTGCCAGCTCACCAAGTCTGGGGCGCACAGATACGCAGTATTTT.